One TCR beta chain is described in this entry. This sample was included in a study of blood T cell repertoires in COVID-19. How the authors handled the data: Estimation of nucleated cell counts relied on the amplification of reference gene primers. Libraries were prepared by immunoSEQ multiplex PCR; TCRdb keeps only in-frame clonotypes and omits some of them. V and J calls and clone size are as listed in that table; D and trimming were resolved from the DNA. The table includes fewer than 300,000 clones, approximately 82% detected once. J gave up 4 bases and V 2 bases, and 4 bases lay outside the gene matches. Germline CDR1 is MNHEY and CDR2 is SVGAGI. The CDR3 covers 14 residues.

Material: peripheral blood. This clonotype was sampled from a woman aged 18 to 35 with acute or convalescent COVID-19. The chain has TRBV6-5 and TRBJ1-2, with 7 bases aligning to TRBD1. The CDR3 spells CASSYKGAGYGYTF. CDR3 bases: TGTGCCAGCAGTTACAAGGGGGCGGGCTATGGCTACACCTTC.